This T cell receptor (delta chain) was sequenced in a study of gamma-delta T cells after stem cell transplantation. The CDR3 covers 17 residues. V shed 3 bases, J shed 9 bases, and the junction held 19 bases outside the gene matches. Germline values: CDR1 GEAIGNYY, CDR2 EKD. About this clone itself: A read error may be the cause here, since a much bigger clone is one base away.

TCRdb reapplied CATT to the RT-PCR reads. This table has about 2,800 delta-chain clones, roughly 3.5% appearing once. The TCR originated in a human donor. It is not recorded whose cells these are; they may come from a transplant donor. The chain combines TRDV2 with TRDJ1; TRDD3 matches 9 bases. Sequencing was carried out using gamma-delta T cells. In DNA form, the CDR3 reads TGTGCCTGTGACGGGGTACTGGGGGACCGAACCCTTAGTGAACTCATCTTT. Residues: CACDGVLGDRTLSELIF.